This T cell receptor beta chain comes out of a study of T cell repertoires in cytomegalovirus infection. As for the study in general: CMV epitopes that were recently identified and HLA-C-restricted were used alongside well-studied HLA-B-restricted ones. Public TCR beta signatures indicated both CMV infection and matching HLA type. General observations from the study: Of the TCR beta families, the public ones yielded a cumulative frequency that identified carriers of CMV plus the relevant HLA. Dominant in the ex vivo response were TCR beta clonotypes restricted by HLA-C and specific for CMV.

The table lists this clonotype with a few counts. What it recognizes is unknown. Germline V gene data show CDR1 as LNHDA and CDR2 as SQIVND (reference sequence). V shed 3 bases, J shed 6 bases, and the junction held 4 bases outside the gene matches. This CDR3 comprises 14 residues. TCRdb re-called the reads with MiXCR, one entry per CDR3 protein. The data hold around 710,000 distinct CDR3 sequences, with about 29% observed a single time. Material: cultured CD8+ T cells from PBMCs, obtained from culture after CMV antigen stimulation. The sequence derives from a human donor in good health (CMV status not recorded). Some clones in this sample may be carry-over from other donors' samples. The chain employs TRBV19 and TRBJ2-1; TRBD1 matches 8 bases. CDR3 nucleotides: TGTGCCAGTAGTATGGTACAGGGGGTCAATGAGCAGTTCTTC. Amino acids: CASSMVQGVNEQFF.